The present entry profiles one T cell receptor (beta chain) with its context. Original processing methods: Amplification from reference gene primers served as the basis for estimated nucleated cell counts. The protocol was immunoSEQ multiplex PCR, while the TCRdb copy is restricted to in-frame clones and leaves out a portion. V and J calls and clone size are those listed in that table; D and trimming were worked out from the DNA. This sample yields some 96,000 clones, of which 85% to 90% are seen a single time; more than 10% belongs to the top ten. Germline V lookup: CDR1 KGHDR, CDR2 SFDVKD. The CDR3 runs 12 residues. V lost 9 bases and J lost 5, with 12 bases in between. This entry belongs to a study of blood T cell repertoires in COVID-19.

The gene calls are TRBV24-1 and TRBJ2-5; TRBD2 might be the D (5 bases). Sequencing was carried out using peripheral blood. The sequence was collected from a human donor in a cohort sampled during active COVID-19. This chain's CDR3 is CATHAGMETQYF. The CDR3 DNA follows: TGTGCCACCCATGCGGGTATGGAGACCCAGTACTTC.